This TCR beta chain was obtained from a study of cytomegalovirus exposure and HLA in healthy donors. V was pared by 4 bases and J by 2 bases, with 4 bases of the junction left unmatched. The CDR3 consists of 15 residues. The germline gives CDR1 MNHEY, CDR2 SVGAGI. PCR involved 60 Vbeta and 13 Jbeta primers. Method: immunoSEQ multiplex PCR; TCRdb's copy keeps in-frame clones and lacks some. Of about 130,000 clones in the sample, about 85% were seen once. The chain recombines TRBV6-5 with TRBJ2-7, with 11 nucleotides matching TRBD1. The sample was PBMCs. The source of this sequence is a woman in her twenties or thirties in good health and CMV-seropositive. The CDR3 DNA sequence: TGTGCCAGCAGTTCCCTGGACAGGGGGCCCTACGAGCAGTACTTC. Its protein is CASSSLDRGPYEQYF.